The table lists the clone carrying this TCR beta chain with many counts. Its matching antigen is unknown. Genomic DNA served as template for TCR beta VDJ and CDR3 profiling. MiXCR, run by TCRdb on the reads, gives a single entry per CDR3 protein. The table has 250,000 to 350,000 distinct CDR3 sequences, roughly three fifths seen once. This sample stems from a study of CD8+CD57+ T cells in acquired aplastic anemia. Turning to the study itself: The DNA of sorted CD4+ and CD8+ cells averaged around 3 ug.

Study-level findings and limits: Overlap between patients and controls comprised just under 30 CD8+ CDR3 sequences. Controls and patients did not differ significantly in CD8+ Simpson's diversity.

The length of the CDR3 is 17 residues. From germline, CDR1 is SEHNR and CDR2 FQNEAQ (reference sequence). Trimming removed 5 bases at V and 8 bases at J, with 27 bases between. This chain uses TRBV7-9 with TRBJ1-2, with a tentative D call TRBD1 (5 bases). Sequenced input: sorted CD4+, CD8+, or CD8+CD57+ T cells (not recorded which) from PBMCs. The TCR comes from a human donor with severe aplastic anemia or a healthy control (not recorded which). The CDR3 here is CASSPDRSLPPSGGYTF. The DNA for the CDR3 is TGTGCCAGCAGCCCCGACAGAAGTCTTCCCCCATCGGGAGGCTACACCTTC. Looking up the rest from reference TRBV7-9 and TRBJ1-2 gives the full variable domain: DTGVSQNPRHKITKRGQNVTFRCDPISEHNRLYWYRQTLGQGPEFLTYFQNEAQLEKSRLLSDRFSAERPKGSFSTLEIQRTEQGDSAMYLCASSPDRSLPPSGGYTFGSGTRLTVV.